This T cell receptor beta chain was retrieved from a study of radiation and T cells in renal cell carcinoma (TCRdb year 2020). About the investigation overall: Samples were obtained from a clinical trial, in which 15 Gy stereotactic body radiation therapy was delivered to primary renal cell carcinomas and nephrectomy was performed 4 weeks later. In total, around 53 samples, comprising 26 tumors and roughly 27 peripheral blood samples, were subjected to TCR beta sequencing. A total of about 4 million unique CDR3 nucleotide sequences, encoding 2,500,000 or so unique CDR3 amino acid sequences, were found across all 50 or so samples.

Points on this clone: Its cognate antigen has yet to be identified. Base qualities were left out, and no much larger clone turns up one base away.

TCR beta libraries were generated from genomic DNA with the immunoSEQ kit, following the manufacturer's recommendations. To prepare libraries, a first multiplex PCR with proprietary primers was run, followed by a second PCR that added unique barcodes, and a bead cleanup was done after each round. A kit-provided positive control reaction and a negative control reaction were included in every sample batch. The final libraries were assessed on an Agilent 4200 TapeStation D1000 ScreenTape, pooled by volume, and quantified by qPCR. Sequencing was performed on an Illumina NextSeq500 with a MidOutput 150-cycle cartridge, and 156 Read1 and 15 Index1 cycles were run with kit custom primers. The pooled library was loaded at roughly 0.98 pM with a roughly 20% PhiX control spike-in. The authors' pipeline ran thus. The vendor-processed data were analyzed in R, and a clonotype was defined as all T cells that share the same CDR3 nucleotide sequence. In the clone abundance analyses, frequencies in each sample were normalized to that sample's 10,000 most abundant clones. Before analysis, public T cell clones were removed, and these numbered fewer than five per sample on average. A difference in abundance of at least 32-fold between compartments was used to define tumor-enriched and baseline blood-enriched clonotypes. A beta-binomial differential abundance model was used to identify clonotypes that were expanded or contracted between blood time points. Tumor-blood repertoire similarity was measured with the Baroni-Urbani and Buser coefficient, and group comparisons used two-tailed Wilcoxon tests in R. Imported from immuneACCESS, the table was reduced by TCRdb to in-frame sequences with V and J called. These copies leave out some clones; in studies compared against another copy, an unresolved V gene accounts for under half, and the cause of the remainder is not known. D and trimming come from the DNA, and the V and J calls and clone size come from that table. Within this sample are 85,000 to 100,000 clones, with roughly 90% of them counted one time only. Of the sample, 7% to 9% falls within the top ten clones.

Spanning cysteine to phenylalanine, the CDR3 consists of 12 amino acids. The entry retains the CDR3 DNA only, 36 bases that are in frame from base 1. Reading the germline V gene gives CDR1 SNHLY and CDR2 FYNNEI. The V end loses 2 bases and the J end loses 13 bases, and a stretch of 15 bases separates them. What the research found in general, with its limitations: Dynamics of the blood repertoire were not tracked past 4 weeks after treatment. Because pretreatment tumor biopsies were not available, the study could not determine whether clonotypes were already present within the tumor at baseline. An increase in top tumor clonotypes in blood was observed from baseline to 2 weeks post-radiation, followed by contraction by 4 weeks, which was taken to suggest transient expansion of tumor-resident clones. Effects of radiation dose or scheduling on the TCR repertoire could not be addressed with the single-armed trial design.

This sample's time point label indicates: baseline pretreatment blood. The intended sense of this specimen's treatment or condition label: 15 Gy SBRT to primary tumor, nephrectomy 4 weeks later. Serial peripheral blood from radiation-treated patients was sampled at baseline, 2 weeks and 4 weeks after SBRT to track tumor-enriched clonotypes. Every patient had renal cell carcinoma of clear cell pathology. Genomic DNA for TCR sequencing was prepared using the QIAamp DNA Blood Mini Kit (Qiagen). The analyses included just those samples that passed every quality control check. Sequenced material: blood, taken from a patient whose treatment included radiotherapy and nephrectomy. This receptor was identified in a man aged 45-65 years with renal cell carcinoma. The sequence is built from TRBV2 and TRBJ2-7, with the D gene not clear enough to name. CDR3 loop: CASSESLKPTYF. The nucleotide sequence is given as TGTGCCAGCAGTGAATCACTTAAACCGACATACTTC.